The 23 T cell receptor beta chains below were found in one sample sequenced in a study of T cell responses to AZD1222 COVID-19 vaccine. The table came from immunoSEQ multiplex PCR; TCRdb's copy has only in-frame clones and leaves some out. In the table there are around 110,000 clones, less than 95% of which are singletons. Specimen: peripheral blood, collected 28 days after the second AZD1222 dose. The receptors come from an adult who received the AZD1222 COVID-19 vaccine.

The genes are TRBV19 and TRBJ2-1, with a possible D match to TRBD1 (6 bases). The germline V gene has CDR1 LNHDA and CDR2 SQIVND (reference sequence). Deletions cut 7 bases from V and 12 bases from J, with 25 bases between. This CDR3 has 15 amino acids. The CDR3 loop reads CASTPNDRPLVGQFF. The CDR3 DNA reads TGTGCCAGTACCCCTAACGACAGGCCGCTAGTTGGGCAGTTCTTC. The entire variable domain, with the rest obtained from reference TRBV19 and TRBJ2-1, is as follows: DGGITQSPKYLFRKEGQNVTLSCEQNLNHDAMYWYRQDPGQGLRLIYYSQIVNDFQKGDIAEGYSVSREKKESFPLTVTSAQKNPTAFYLCASTPNDRPLVGQFFGPGTRLTVL.

This clone was found once. The V gene is TRBV18, the J gene TRBJ1-3; D is unresolved. Germline V gene data show CDR1 as KGHSH and CDR2 as LQKENI. The CDR3 length is 15 residues. V was shortened by 2 bases and J by 0 bases, with 8 bases between the two germline ends. The CDR3 spells CASSPAVSSGNTIYF. As DNA, the CDR3 is TGTGCCAGCTCACCAGCAGTTAGCTCTGGAAACACCATATATTTT.

The chain couples TRBV7-3 to TRBJ2-7, with TRBD1 matching 7 bases. Germline values: CDR1 SGHTA, CDR2 FQGTGA. This CDR3 is built from 13 residues. With 5 bases clipped from V and 2 bases from J, the junction kept 3 bases outside the gene matches. The CDR3 is CASSKDRAYEQYF. The CDR3 region has the DNA TGTGCCAGCAGCAAAGACAGGGCCTACGAGCAGTACTTC.

This sequence joins TRBV19 and TRBJ1-1, with a possible D match to TRBD1 (5 bases). The CDR3 contains 11 residues. V was shortened by 7 bases and J by 13 bases, with 16 bases between the two germline ends. Germline lookup yields CDR1 LNHDA and CDR2 SQIVND (reference sequence). Here the CDR3 reads CASTLGAEVFF. The CDR3, as DNA: TGTGCCAGTACGCTAGGGGCGGAGGTTTTCTTT.

The chain has TRBV7-3 and TRBJ2-3; TRBD1 agrees at 7 bases. V gave up 5 bases and J gave up 1 base; unmatched junction bases: 6. This CDR3 has 15 amino acids. From germline, CDR1 is SGHTA and CDR2 FQGTGA. CDR3 sequence: CASSAAGTGTDTQYF. The CDR3 DNA reads TGTGCCAGCAGCGCCGCCGGGACAGGCACAGATACGCAGTATTTT.

The rearrangement joins TRBV10-2 to TRBJ2-2, with 12 bases matching TRBD2. The CDR3 runs to 18 residues. Germline V lookup: CDR1 WSHSY, CDR2 SAAADI. Trimming at V came to 7 bases and at J to 0 bases, leaving 9 bases not matched to a gene. The CDR3 bases are TGCGCCAGCACCCTGACTAGCGGGGGCCCGACGAACACCGGGGAGCTGTTTTTT. It encodes CASTLTSGGPTNTGELFF.

A few counts support this clone. V and J are TRBV25-1 and TRBJ1-2; 7 bases are a match to TRBD1. The V gene end was trimmed by 6 bases and the J gene end by 4 bases; junction bases not matched to a gene: 5. The V gene's germline CDR1 is MGHDK and CDR2 SYGVNS. The CDR3 has 13 residues. CDR3 bases: TGTGCCAGCAGCCTCCAGGGGGGCTATGGCTACACCTTC. Translated, it gives CASSLQGGYGYTF.

The CDR3 sequence: CASGLVLAGGTGTQYF. The CDR3 DNA reads as TGTGCTAGTGGTTTGGTACTAGCGGGGGGGACGGGGACCCAGTACTTC. The genes are TRBV12-5 and TRBJ2-5, with 13 bases lining up with TRBD2. The CDR3 length is 16 residues. V was clipped by 0 bases and J by 7 bases; unmatched bases: 5. From germline, CDR1 is LGHNT and CDR2 FRNRAP.

The CDR3 here is CASSQGGRTEAFF. The CDR3 DNA is TGTGCCAGCAGCCAAGGGGGACGCACTGAAGCTTTCTTT. The rearrangement uses TRBV3-1 (or the pseudogene TRBV3-2) and TRBJ1-1; tentative D call: TRBD1 (5 bases). Deletions cut 1 base from V and 4 bases from J, with 7 bases between. CDR1 is LGHDT, CDR2 YNNKEL, per germline (reference sequence). The CDR3 is 13 residues long.

The chain links TRBV21-1 to TRBJ1-5; TRBD1, the table's D call, was not compared with the DNA. TRBV21-1 is an annotated pseudogene. The CDR3 covers 16 residues. The CDR3 reads CASQDRERRSNQPQHF. The CDR3 DNA reads TGTGCCAGTCAAGACAGGGAAAGGAGGAGCAATCAGCCCCAGCATTTT.

The J gene is TRBJ1-2, the V gene TRBV19, with D unclear. V gave up 5 bases and J gave up 6 bases, with 7 bases separating them. Germline V gives CDR1 LNHDA, CDR2 SQIVND (reference sequence). The CDR3 is 11 amino acids. The CDR3 loop is CASSLRHGYTF. The CDR3 DNA reads TGTGCCAGTAGTCTCCGGCATGGCTACACCTTC.

V usage is TRBV3-1 (or the pseudogene TRBV3-2) and J usage is TRBJ2-3; D assignment may be TRBD1 or TRBD2 (6 bases each). Trimming removed 1 base at V and 2 bases at J, with 10 bases between. The CDR3 has 15 amino acids. Germline V gene sequence: CDR1 LGHDT, CDR2 YNNKEL (reference sequence). CDR3 nucleotide sequence: TGTGCCAGCAGCCAAGCGGGGGCCAACACAGATACGCAGTATTTT. It codes for CASSQAGANTDTQYF.

This chain joins TRBV6-7 and TRBJ1-1; TRBD1 aligns across 8 bases. TRBV6-7 counts as an open reading frame of uncertain function. Losses at the gene ends were 5 bases for V and 11 bases for J; bases not matched to a gene: 10. The CDR3 totals 13 residues. The CDR3 loop is CASSAPQGAWAFF. CDR3 coding DNA: TGTGCCAGCAGTGCACCCCAGGGGGCGTGGGCTTTCTTT.

The gene calls are TRBV25-1 and TRBJ1-1; no firm D call. The CDR3 runs 12 residues. Deletions cut 4 bases from V and 0 bases from J, with 3 bases between. The V gene's germline CDR1 is MGHDK and CDR2 SYGVNS. CDR3 nucleotides: TGTGCCAGCAGTGGCCTGAACACTGAAGCTTTCTTT. Encoded protein: CASSGLNTEAFF. The full variable domain, its missing parts supplied by reference TRBV25-1 and TRBJ1-1, is EADIYQTPRYLVIGTGKKITLECSQTMGHDKMYWYQQDPGMELHLIHYSYGVNSTEKGDLSSESTVSRIRTEHFPLTLESARPSHTSQYLCASSGLNTEAFFGQGTRLTVV.

The genes are TRBV27 and TRBJ2-3; D ambiguous. The germline gives CDR1 MNHEY, CDR2 SMNVEV (reference sequence). The CDR3 runs 14 residues. Trimming left V 6 bases short and J 1 base short, with 11 bases between. This CDR3 reads CASSPSFGTDTQYF. The CDR3 region has the DNA TGTGCCAGCAGCCCTTCCTTTGGCACAGATACGCAGTATTTT.

The chain carries TRBV9 and TRBJ1-2; 7 bases match TRBD1. J gave up 6 bases and V 0 bases, and 2 bases lay outside the gene matches. Germline V gives CDR1 SGDLS, CDR2 YYNGEE. The CDR3 has 13 amino acids. CDR3 nucleotide sequence: TGTGCCAGCAGCGTAGTAACAGGGGATGGCTACACCTTC. It codes for CASSVVTGDGYTF.

The V and J genes are TRBV2 and TRBJ1-6; 9 bases are shared with TRBD1. Germline CDR1 is SNHLY and CDR2 is FYNNEI. J gave up 9 bases and V 4 bases, and 7 bases lay outside the gene matches. The CDR3 covers 15 residues. The CDR3 region is CASSVSGQGFSPLHF. The CDR3 DNA follows: TGTGCCAGCAGTGTATCGGGACAGGGCTTTTCACCCCTCCACTTT.

The chain recombines TRBV5-6 with TRBJ2-1, with 7 bases that match TRBD2. Per the germline V gene, CDR1 is SGHDT and CDR2 is YYEEEE. CDR3 length: 14 residues. J was trimmed by 5 bases and V by 0 bases; bases with no gene match: 2. Written as DNA, the CDR3 is TGTGCCAGCAGCTTGGGAGCGGGGAACAATGAGCAGTTCTTC. Translation gives CASSLGAGNNEQFF. Looking up the rest from reference TRBV5-6 and TRBJ2-1 gives the full variable domain: DAGVTQSPTHLIKTRGQQVTLRCSPKSGHDTVSWYQQALGQGPQFIFQYYEEEERQRGNFPDRFSGHQFPNYSSELNVNALLLGDSALYLCASSLGAGNNEQFFGPGTRLTVL.

The chain links TRBV18 to TRBJ1-2; the D gene is possibly TRBD1 (5 bases). Germline CDR1 KGHSH, CDR2 LQKENI. This CDR3 region has 19 residues. Deletions cut 1 base from V and 7 bases from J, with 28 bases between. Here the CDR3 reads CASSPQNTQVQGSSLGYTF. The CDR3 DNA is TGTGCCAGCTCACCACAGAATACACAGGTGCAGGGTTCGAGTCTTGGCTACACCTTC. Variable domain in full (rest from reference TRBV18 and TRBJ1-2): NAGVMQNPRHLVRRRGQEARLRCSPMKGHSHVYWYRQLPEEGLKFMVYLQKENIIDESGMPKERFSAEFPKEGPSILRIQQVVRGDSAAYFCASSPQNTQVQGSSLGYTFGSGTRLTVV.

The rearrangement links TRBV24-1 to TRBJ2-1; a possible D gene is TRBD1 (6 bases). There are 15 residues in the CDR3. V shed 3 bases and J shed 4 bases, with 12 bases lying between them. From germline, CDR1 is KGHDR and CDR2 SFDVKD. Here the CDR3 DNA reads TGTGCCACCAGTGATCCAGGACAGATTTACAATGAGCAGTTCTTC. It specifies CATSDPGQIYNEQFF.

The rearrangement links TRBV27 to TRBJ2-7; 8 bases are shared with TRBD1. V shed 2 bases and J 5 bases; nucleotides not matched to a gene: 8. CDR1 and CDR2 from the germline V gene are MNHEY and SMNVEV (reference sequence). This CDR3 has 15 amino acids. The CDR3 coding sequence is TGTGCCAGCAGTTTAAAGGACAGGGCGACGCACGAGCAGTACTTC. It yields the protein CASSLKDRATHEQYF.

The chain links TRBV7-3 to TRBJ2-1; maybe TRBD2 (5 bases). V was pared by 3 bases and J by 6 bases, with 9 bases between. Per germline, CDR1 SGHTA and CDR2 FQGTGA. This CDR3 contains 13 residues. The CDR3 loop is CASSFNRGNEQFF. The CDR3 DNA reads as TGTGCCAGCAGCTTTAATCGGGGCAATGAGCAGTTCTTC.

The chain combines TRBV10-3 with TRBJ2-1, with 13 bases aligning to TRBD2. CDR1 is ENHRY, CDR2 SYGVKD, per germline. J lost 7 bases, V lost 4 bases, and 7 bases had no gene match. The CDR3 loop spans 16 amino acids. In nucleotides, the CDR3 is TGTGCCATCAGTGGAACTAGCGGGGGGGCTTTAAATGAGCAGTTCTTC. Amino acids: CAISGTSGGALNEQFF.